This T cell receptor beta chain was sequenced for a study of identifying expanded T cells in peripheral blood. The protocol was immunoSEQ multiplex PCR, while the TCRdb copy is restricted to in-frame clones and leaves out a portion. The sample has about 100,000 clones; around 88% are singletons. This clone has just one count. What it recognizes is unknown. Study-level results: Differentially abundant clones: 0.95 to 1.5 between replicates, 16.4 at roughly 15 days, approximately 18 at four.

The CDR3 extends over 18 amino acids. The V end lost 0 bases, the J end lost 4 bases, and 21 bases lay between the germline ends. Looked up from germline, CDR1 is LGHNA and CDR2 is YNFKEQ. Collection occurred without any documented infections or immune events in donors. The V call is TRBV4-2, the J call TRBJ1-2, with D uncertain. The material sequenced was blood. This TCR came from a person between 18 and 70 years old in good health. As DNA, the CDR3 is TGTGCCAGCAGCCAAGATCGGGCGGGAGGGAAAAACCCCTATGGCTACACCTTC. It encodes CASSQDRAGGKNPYGYTF.